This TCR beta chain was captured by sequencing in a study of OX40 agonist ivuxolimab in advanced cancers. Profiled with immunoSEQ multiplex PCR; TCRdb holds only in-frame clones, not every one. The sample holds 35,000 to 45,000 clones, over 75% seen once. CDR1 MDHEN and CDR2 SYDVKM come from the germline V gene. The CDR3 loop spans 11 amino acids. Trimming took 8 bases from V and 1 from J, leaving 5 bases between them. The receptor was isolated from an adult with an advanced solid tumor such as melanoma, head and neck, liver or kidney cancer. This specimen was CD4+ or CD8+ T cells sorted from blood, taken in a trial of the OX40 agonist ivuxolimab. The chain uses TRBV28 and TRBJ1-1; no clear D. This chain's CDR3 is CASSTNTEAFF. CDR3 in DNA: TGTGCCAGCTCGACGAACACTGAAGCTTTCTTT. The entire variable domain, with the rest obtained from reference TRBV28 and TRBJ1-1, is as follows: DVKVTQSSRYLVKRTGEKVFLECVQDMDHENMFWYRQDPGLGLRLIYFSYDVKMKEKGDIPEGYSVSREKKERFSLILESASTNQTSMYLCASSTNTEAFFGQGTRLTVV.